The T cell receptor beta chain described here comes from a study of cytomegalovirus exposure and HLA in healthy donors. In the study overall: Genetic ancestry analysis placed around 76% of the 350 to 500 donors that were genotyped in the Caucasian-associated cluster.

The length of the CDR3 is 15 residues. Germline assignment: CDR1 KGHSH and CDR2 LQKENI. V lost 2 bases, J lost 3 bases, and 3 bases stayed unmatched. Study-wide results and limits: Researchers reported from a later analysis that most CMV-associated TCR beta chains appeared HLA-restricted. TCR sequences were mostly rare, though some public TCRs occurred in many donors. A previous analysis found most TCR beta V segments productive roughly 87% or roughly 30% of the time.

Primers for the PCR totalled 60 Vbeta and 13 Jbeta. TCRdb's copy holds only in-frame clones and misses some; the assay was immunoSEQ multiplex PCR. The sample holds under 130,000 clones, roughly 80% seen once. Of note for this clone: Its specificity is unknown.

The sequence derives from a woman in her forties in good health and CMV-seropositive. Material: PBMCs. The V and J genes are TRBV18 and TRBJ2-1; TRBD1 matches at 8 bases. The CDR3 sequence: CASSPWTGFYNEQFF. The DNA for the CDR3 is TGTGCCAGCTCACCATGGACAGGGTTCTACAATGAGCAGTTCTTC. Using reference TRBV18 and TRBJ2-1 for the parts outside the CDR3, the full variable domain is NAGVMQNPRHLVRRRGQEARLRCSPMKGHSHVYWYRQLPEEGLKFMVYLQKENIIDESGMPKERFSAEFPKEGPSILRIQQVVRGDSAAYFCASSPWTGFYNEQFFGPGTRLTVL.